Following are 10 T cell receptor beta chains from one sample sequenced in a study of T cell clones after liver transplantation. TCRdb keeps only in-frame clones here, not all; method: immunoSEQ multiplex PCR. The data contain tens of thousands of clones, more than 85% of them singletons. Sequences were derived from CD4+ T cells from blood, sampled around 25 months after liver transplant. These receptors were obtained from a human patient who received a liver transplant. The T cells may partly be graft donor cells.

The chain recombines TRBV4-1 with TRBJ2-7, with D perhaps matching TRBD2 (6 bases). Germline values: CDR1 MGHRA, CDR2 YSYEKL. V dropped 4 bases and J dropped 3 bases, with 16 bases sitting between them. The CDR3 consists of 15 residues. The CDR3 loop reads CASSPATGDNYEQYF. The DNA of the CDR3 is TGCGCCAGCAGCCCCGCGACGGGAGATAACTACGAGCAGTACTTC.

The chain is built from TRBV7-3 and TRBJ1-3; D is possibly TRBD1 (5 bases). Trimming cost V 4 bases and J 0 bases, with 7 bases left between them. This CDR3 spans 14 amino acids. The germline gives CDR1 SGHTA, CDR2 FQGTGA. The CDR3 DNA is TGTGCCAGCAGCTCGACAGCCTCTGGAAACACCATATATTTT. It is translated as CASSSTASGNTIYF.

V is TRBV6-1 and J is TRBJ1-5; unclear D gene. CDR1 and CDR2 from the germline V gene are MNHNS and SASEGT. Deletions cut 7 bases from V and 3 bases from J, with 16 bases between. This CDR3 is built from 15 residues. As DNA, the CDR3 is TGTGCCAGCAACCTTCTGGATTGGGCCAATCAGCCCCAGCATTTT. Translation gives CASNLLDWANQPQHF.

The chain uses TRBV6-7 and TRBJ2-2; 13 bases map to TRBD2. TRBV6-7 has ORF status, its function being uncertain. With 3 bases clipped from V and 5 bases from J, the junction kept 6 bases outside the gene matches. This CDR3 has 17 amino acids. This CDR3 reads CASSYLGLAGVTGELFF. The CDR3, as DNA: TGTGCCAGCAGTTATCTAGGACTAGCGGGAGTGACCGGGGAGCTGTTTTTT.

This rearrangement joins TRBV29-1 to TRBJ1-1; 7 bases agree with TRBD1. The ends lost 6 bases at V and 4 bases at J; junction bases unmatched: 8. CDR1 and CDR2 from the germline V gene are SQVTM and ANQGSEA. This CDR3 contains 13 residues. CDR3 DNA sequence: TGCAGCGTGACGAGGGGGCGGATCACTGAAGCTTTCTTT. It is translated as CSVTRGRITEAFF.

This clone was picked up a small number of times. This CDR3 is CASSIDNNQPQHF. The DNA for the CDR3 is TGTGCCAGTAGTATAGACAACAATCAGCCCCAGCATTTT. The rearrangement uses TRBV19 and TRBJ1-5; D gene unclear. The CDR3 spans 13 residues. CDR1 LNHDA and CDR2 SQIVND come from the germline V gene (reference sequence). V shed 0 bases and J shed 3 bases, with 3 bases lying between them.

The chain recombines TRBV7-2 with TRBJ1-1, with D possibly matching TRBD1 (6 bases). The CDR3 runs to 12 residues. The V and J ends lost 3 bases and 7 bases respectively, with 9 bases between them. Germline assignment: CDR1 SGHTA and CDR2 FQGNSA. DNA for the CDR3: TGTGCCAGCAGCTTCGGACAGCTTGAAGCTTTCTTT. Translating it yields CASSFGQLEAFF. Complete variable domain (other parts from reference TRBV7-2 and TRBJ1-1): GAGVSQSPSNKVTEKGKDVELRCDPISGHTALYWYRQSLGQGLEFLIYFQGNSAPDKSGLPSDRFSAERTGGSVSTLTIQRTQQEDSAVYLCASSFGQLEAFFGQGTRLTVV.

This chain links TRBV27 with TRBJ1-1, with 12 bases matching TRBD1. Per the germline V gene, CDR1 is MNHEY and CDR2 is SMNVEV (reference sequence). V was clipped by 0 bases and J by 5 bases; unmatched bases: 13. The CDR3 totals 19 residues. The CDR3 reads CASSLSPGQGALKGTEAFF. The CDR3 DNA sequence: TGTGCCAGCAGTTTATCCCCGGGACAGGGGGCGTTGAAGGGAACTGAAGCTTTCTTT.

CDR3 DNA: TGTGCCAGCACCCTGTTAGGAGGGGAGACCGGGGAGCTGTTTTTT. Translated, it gives CASTLLGGETGELFF. V is TRBV7-8 and J is TRBJ2-2; a possible D gene is TRBD2 (6 bases). This CDR3 has 15 amino acids. Deletions cut 7 bases from V and 5 bases from J, with 17 bases between. Germline lookup yields CDR1 SGHVS and CDR2 FQNEAQ.

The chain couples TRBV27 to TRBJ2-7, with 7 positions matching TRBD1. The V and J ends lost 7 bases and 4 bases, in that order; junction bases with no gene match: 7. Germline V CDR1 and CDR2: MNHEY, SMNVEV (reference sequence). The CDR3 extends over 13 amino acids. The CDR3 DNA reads TGTGCCAGCAAGAGGGCGACAGGGTACGAGCAGTACTTC. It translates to CASKRATGYEQYF.